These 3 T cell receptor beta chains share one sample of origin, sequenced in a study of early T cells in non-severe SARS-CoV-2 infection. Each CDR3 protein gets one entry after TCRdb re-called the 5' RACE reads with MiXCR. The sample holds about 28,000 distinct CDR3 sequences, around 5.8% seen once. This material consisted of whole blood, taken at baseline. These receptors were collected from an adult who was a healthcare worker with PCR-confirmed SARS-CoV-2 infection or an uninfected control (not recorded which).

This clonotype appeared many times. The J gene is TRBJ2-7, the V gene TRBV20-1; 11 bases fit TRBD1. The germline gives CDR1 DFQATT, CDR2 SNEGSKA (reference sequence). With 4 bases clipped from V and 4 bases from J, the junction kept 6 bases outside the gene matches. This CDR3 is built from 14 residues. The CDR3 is CSAKGQGARYEQYF. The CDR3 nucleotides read TGCAGTGCTAAAGGACAGGGGGCTAGGTACGAGCAGTACTTC.

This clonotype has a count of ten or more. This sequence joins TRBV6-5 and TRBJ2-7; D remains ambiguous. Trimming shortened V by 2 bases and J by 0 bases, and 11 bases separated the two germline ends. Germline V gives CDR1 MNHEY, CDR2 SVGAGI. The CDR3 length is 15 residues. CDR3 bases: TGTGCCAGCAGTTACGGGTCTTCCCGCTCCTACGAGCAGTACTTC. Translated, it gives CASSYGSSRSYEQYF.

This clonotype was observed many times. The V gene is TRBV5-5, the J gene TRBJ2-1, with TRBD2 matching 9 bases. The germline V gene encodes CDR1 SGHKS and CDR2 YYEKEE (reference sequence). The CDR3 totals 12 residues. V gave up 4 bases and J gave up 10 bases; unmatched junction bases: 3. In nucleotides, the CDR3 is TGTGCCAGCAGCCGGCTAGCGGGAGAGCAGTTCTTC. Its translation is CASSRLAGEQFF.